These 5 T cell receptor beta chains were sequenced from one sample in a study of T cell responses to AZD1222 COVID-19 vaccine. TCRdb's table, derived via immunoSEQ multiplex PCR, lists solely in-frame clones and lacks some. The sample has roughly 100,000 clones, around nine tenths seen once. Specimen: peripheral blood, collected 28 days after the second AZD1222 dose. These receptors all come from an adult who received the AZD1222 COVID-19 vaccine.

This sequence joins TRBV30 and TRBJ1-1; 7 nucleotides align to TRBD1. V was pared by 4 bases and J by 0 bases, with 2 bases of the junction left unmatched. The CDR3 sequence is 13 residues long. Germline values: CDR1 GTSNPN, CDR2 SVGIG (reference sequence). In nucleotides, the CDR3 is TGTGCCTGGATGACAGGGATGAACACTGAAGCTTTCTTT. Its translation: CAWMTGMNTEAFF.

The rearrangement joins TRBV6-2 or TRBV6-3 to TRBJ2-1, with 11 bases aligning to TRBD2. Trimming took 2 bases from V and 5 from J; bases not matched to a gene: 8. The length of the CDR3 is 17 residues. Germline CDR1 MNHEY, CDR2 SVGEGT. This CDR3 reads CASSYERGLAVNNEQFF. The CDR3 DNA sequence: TGTGCCAGCAGTTACGAGCGGGGACTAGCGGTAAACAATGAGCAGTTCTTC.

This sequence joins TRBV7-9 and TRBJ2-1; 10 bases map to TRBD2. Losses at the gene ends were 1 base for V and 3 bases for J; bases not matched to a gene: 9. Germline V gene data show CDR1 as SEHNR and CDR2 as FQNEAQ (reference sequence). This CDR3 is 18 amino acids long. CDR3 coding DNA: TGTGCCAGCAGCTTAGATCCAGCGGGAGGGCCGGTCTACAATGAGCAGTTCTTC. Protein sequence: CASSLDPAGGPVYNEQFF.

The CDR3 DNA reads TGTGCCAGCATAGTAGGCAGGGGAAATGCCGAGCAGTACTTC. It codes for CASIVGRGNAEQYF. The rearrangement links TRBV9 to TRBJ2-7; D possibly corresponds to TRBD1 (6 bases). V lost 6 bases and J lost 6, with 19 bases in between. There are 14 residues in the CDR3. Germline loops: CDR1 SGDLS, CDR2 YYNGEE.

V usage is TRBV18 and J usage is TRBJ1-4; tentative D call: TRBD1 (5 bases). The CDR3 totals 14 residues. Germline V lookup: CDR1 KGHSH, CDR2 LQKENI. Trimming removed 1 base at V and 8 bases at J, with 11 bases between. CDR3 nucleotides: TGTGCCAGCTCACCACAGCAGGGAGGCGAAAAACTGTTTTTT. Amino acid sequence: CASSPQQGGEKLFF.